This entry lists 10 T cell receptor beta chains sequenced from one sample in a study of Ad26.COV2.S vaccination and SARS-CoV-2 variants. The table came from immunoSEQ multiplex PCR; TCRdb's copy has only in-frame clones and leaves some out. The table lists 300,000 to 450,000 clones, 92% of them singletons. Sequencing was performed on peripheral blood, taken after recovery from COVID-19. All receptors come from a human donor who had recovered from COVID-19.

V is TRBV18 and J is TRBJ1-5; a possible D gene is TRBD1 (5 bases). V dropped 4 bases and J dropped 5 bases, with 12 bases sitting between them. Germline CDR1 reads KGHSH; CDR2 reads LQKENI. CDR3 length: 14 amino acids. In nucleotides, the CDR3 is TGTGCCAGCTCACGGGCCAGGGAATATCAGCCCCAGCATTTT. This codes for CASSRAREYQPQHF.

This clone was seen once. The V gene is TRBV6-6, the J gene TRBJ2-2; 8 nucleotides line up with TRBD1. CDR3 length equals 15 residues. Germline CDR1 is MNHNY and CDR2 is SVGAGI (reference sequence). The DNA for the CDR3 is TGTGCAATTACCGAAACAGGGGGAATCACCGGGGAGCTGTTTTTT. Its protein is CAITETGGITGELFF.

This chain uses TRBV7-2 with TRBJ1-5, with 7 nucleotides matching TRBD1. The V gene's germline CDR1 is SGHTA and CDR2 FQGNSA. Unmatched junction bases numbered 2, after V lost 4 bases and J lost 2 bases. The CDR3 loop spans 14 amino acids. The CDR3 DNA sequence: TGTGCCAGCAGCTCTGACAGGGGCAATCAGCCCCAGCATTTT. As protein: CASSSDRGNQPQHF.

This sequence joins TRBV5-1 and TRBJ2-2, with TRBD1 matching over 8 bases. The V and J ends lost 5 bases and 4 bases, in that order; junction bases with no gene match: 13. CDR3 length: 17 amino acids. Germline-derived CDR1 and CDR2 are SGHRS and YFSETQ. The CDR3 DNA sequence: TGCGCCAGCAGTCGATCACGGACAGGGTTAAGCACCGGGGAGCTGTTTTTT. This sequence encodes CASSRSRTGLSTGELFF.

The rearrangement links TRBV9 to TRBJ1-2; D is perhaps TRBD1 (5 bases). This CDR3 spans 17 amino acids. Trimming stripped 3 bases from V and 3 bases from J, with 21 bases between. Looked up from germline, CDR1 is SGDLS and CDR2 is YYNGEE. The CDR3 here is CASSANRDPAGDYGYTF. As DNA, the CDR3 is TGTGCCAGCAGCGCCAACCGGGACCCAGCCGGGGACTATGGCTACACCTTC.

This clone was recorded a few times. In the same sample, other DNA sequences code for this CDR3. The chain links TRBV2 to TRBJ2-1; D gene ambiguous. Trimming took 5 bases from V and 8 from J, leaving 7 bases between them. There are 11 residues in the CDR3. Germline lookup yields CDR1 SNHLY and CDR2 FYNNEI. The CDR3 spells CASSQTDEQFF. As DNA, the CDR3 is TGTGCCAGCAGTCAAACCGATGAGCAGTTCTTC.

The rearrangement uses TRBV19 and TRBJ2-5; 9 bases match TRBD2. There are 16 residues in the CDR3. Germline assignment: CDR1 LNHDA and CDR2 SQIVND (reference sequence). Trimming at V came to 5 bases and at J to 3 bases, leaving 10 bases not matched to a gene. This CDR3 reads CASSRWAGGPEETQYF. CDR3 coding DNA: TGTGCCAGTAGTCGGTGGGCGGGGGGGCCAGAAGAGACCCAGTACTTC. The whole variable domain, filled in from reference TRBV19 and TRBJ2-5, reads DGGITQSPKYLFRKEGQNVTLSCEQNLNHDAMYWYRQDPGQGLRLIYYSQIVNDFQKGDIAEGYSVSREKKESFPLTVTSAQKNPTAFYLCASSRWAGGPEETQYFGPGTRLLVL.

The chain has TRBV5-4 and TRBJ2-6, with 8 bases matching TRBD1. With V trimmed by 4 bases and J by 0 bases, 9 bases remained unmatched. The CDR3 runs 18 residues. The germline CDR1 and CDR2 sequences are SGHNT and YYREEE (reference sequence). CDR3 nucleotides: TGTGCCAGCAGCGGAAACAGGGGGGCCAACTCTGGGGCCAACGTCCTGACTTTC. Translated, it gives CASSGNRGANSGANVLTF.

The chain carries TRBV6-5 and TRBJ1-1; a possible D gene is TRBD1 (6 bases). The V and J ends lost 5 bases and 11 bases respectively, with 18 bases between them. This CDR3 is 13 amino acids long. From germline, CDR1 is MNHEY and CDR2 SVGAGI. CDR3 amino acids: CASSPQGVGKAFF. DNA for the CDR3: TGTGCCAGCAGTCCACAGGGTGTCGGTAAGGCTTTCTTT.

The gene calls are TRBV18 and TRBJ1-6, with TRBD1 matching 11 bases. J was trimmed by 6 bases and V by 3 bases; bases with no gene match: 10. CDR1 and CDR2 (germline): KGHSH, LQKENI. The CDR3 runs 18 residues. The CDR3, as DNA: TGTGCCAGCTCACCCCAAGTAGCCGGGACAGGGGGTAATTCACCCCTCCACTTT. It specifies CASSPQVAGTGGNSPLHF.